This TCR beta chain was identified in a study of blood T cells in healthy people across ages. Overall study results and limits: It was held that the diversity estimates obtained from one million T cells were underestimates.

Turning to this clonotype: Its antigen is undetermined.

The CDR3 contains 12 residues. Deletions cut 5 bases from V and 6 bases from J, with 10 bases between. The second PCR ran about 6 to 11 cycles with a sample-barcoded 5' primer and J-beta primers. TCRdb reanalysed the 5' RACE reads using MiXCR and keeps one entry per CDR3 protein. The profile shows 800,000 or so distinct CDR3 sequences, about 25% of them singletons. This sample was also put to use in a study of T cells of mothers and their children.

The V gene is TRBV12-3 or TRBV12-4, the J gene TRBJ1-1; D is unresolved. The sample comprised blood. The receptor was isolated from a boy aged 10-17 years in good health. CDR3 coding DNA: TGTGCCAGCAGTCTAGGAGAACCTGAAGCTTTCTTT. Its protein product is CASSLGEPEAFF.